The 32 T cell receptor beta chains listed next were all sequenced from one sample in a study of a mutant IDH1 vaccine in newly diagnosed glioma. Antigens of these TCRs are unknown. Sequencing used immunoSEQ multiplex PCR; TCRdb keeps in-frame clones, though not all of them. The data contain 45,000 to 60,000 clones, around 90% of them singletons. Time point specified: week 35, safety follow-up. The vaccine gave 300 ug of a 20-mer mutant IDH1 peptide subcutaneously per dose. Sequenced material: PBMCs, taken from a glioma patient whose treatment included an IDH1 peptide vaccine. These receptor sequences come from a woman between 40 and 55 years old with glioma.

V is TRBV6-6 and J is TRBJ1-2; a weak D match, TRBD1 (5 bases). Germline V lookup: CDR1 MNHNY, CDR2 SVGAGI (reference sequence). V was shortened by 8 bases and J by 4 bases, with 11 bases between the two germline ends. The CDR3 covers 12 residues. The CDR3 is CASGGRGYGYTF. As DNA, the CDR3 is TGTGCCAGCGGTGGGAGGGGCTATGGCTACACCTTC.

The gene calls are TRBV12-5 and TRBJ2-1; 8 nucleotides agree with TRBD2. Germline V gene lookup returns CDR1 LGHNT and CDR2 FRNRAP. Germline trimming cut 7 bases from V and 3 bases from J; bases unmatched to any gene: 8. The CDR3 length is 15 residues. Written as DNA, the CDR3 is TGTGCTAGTGCCAAACTAGCGGACCGCTACAATGAGCAGTTCTTC. Translating gives CASAKLADRYNEQFF.

DNA for the CDR3: TGTGCCAGCAGAACGACAGGTTTTCCCACTGAAGCTTTCTTT. It translates to CASRTTGFPTEAFF. The rearrangement links TRBV2 to TRBJ1-1, with D perhaps matching TRBD1 (6 bases). CDR1 is SNHLY and CDR2 is FYNNEI in the germline V gene. Trimming pared 6 bases from V and 4 bases from J, leaving 15 bases between. The CDR3 has 14 amino acids.

This chain uses TRBV7-9 with TRBJ2-5, with D unresolved. CDR3 size: 15 residues. Germline CDR1 reads SEHNR; CDR2 reads FQNEAQ (reference sequence). The ends were cut back, 2 bases at V and 4 bases at J, with 14 bases in the middle. The CDR3 bases are TGTGCCAGCAGCTTATGGATAGGGAAGGGAGAGACCCAGTACTTC. This sequence encodes CASSLWIGKGETQYF.

This rearrangement joins TRBV4-1 to TRBJ1-5; 7 bases line up with TRBD1. V shed 1 base, J shed 4 bases, and the junction held 4 bases outside the gene matches. CDR1 and CDR2 from the germline V gene are MGHRA and YSYEKL. The CDR3 consists of 15 residues. CDR3 nucleotides: TGCGCCAGCAGCCAAGGGGACAGACTGAATCAGCCCCAGCATTTT. Its protein is CASSQGDRLNQPQHF.

The chain joins TRBV4-1 to TRBJ1-1, with D perhaps TRBD1 (5 bases). CDR1 and CDR2 from the germline V gene are MGHRA and YSYEKL. Trimming cost V 2 bases and J 1 base, with 8 bases left between them. The CDR3 has 14 residues. In DNA, the CDR3 is TGCGCCAGCAGCCAACTCGGGGGGAACACTGAAGCTTTCTTT. It yields the protein CASSQLGGNTEAFF.

The chain has TRBV15 and TRBJ2-2, with D uncertain. Germline V lookup: CDR1 LNHNV, CDR2 YYDKDF (reference sequence). Trimming removed 0 bases at V and 6 bases at J, with 11 bases between. The CDR3 has 15 amino acids. The CDR3 DNA is TGTGCCACCAGCAGAGATTCGGCCAGGTCCGGGGAGCTGTTTTTT. It encodes CATSRDSARSGELFF.

V and J are TRBV4-1 and TRBJ2-1; D is ambiguous. V gave up 0 bases and J gave up 6 bases, with 6 bases separating them. Germline CDR1 MGHRA, CDR2 YSYEKL. The CDR3 totals 13 residues. CDR3 protein: CASSQEGFNEQFF. For the CDR3, the DNA is TGCGCCAGCAGCCAAGAGGGATTCAATGAGCAGTTCTTC.

This clone was seen more than once but under ten times. The genes are TRBV15 and TRBJ2-1; tentatively, D is TRBD1 (5 bases). Trimming removed 5 bases at V and 5 bases at J, with 19 bases between. The CDR3 runs 16 residues. Per the germline V gene, CDR1 is LNHNV and CDR2 is YYDKDF (reference sequence). As DNA, the CDR3 is TGTGCCACCAGCCGAAGGGGCATAGCTGGGGACAATGAGCAGTTCTTC. This codes for CATSRRGIAGDNEQFF.

This chain connects TRBV6-1 to TRBJ2-7, with 9 nucleotides matching TRBD1. The V segment lost 3 bases and the J segment 1 base; nucleotides outside the gene matches: 4. Germline CDR1 and CDR2: MNHNS and SASEGT. There are 15 residues in the CDR3. CDR3: CASSDRGQGSYEQYF. Here the CDR3 DNA reads TGTGCCAGCAGTGATAGGGGACAGGGATCCTACGAGCAGTACTTC.

The rearrangement uses TRBV2 and TRBJ1-4, with 9 nucleotides matching TRBD1. The V and J ends lost 7 bases and 7 bases, in that order; junction bases with no gene match: 25. Germline V CDR1 and CDR2: SNHLY, FYNNEI. This CDR3 comprises 20 residues. CDR3: CASTLRISGDRVSFREKLFF. The CDR3 bases are TGTGCCAGCACGCTTAGAATATCGGGGGACAGGGTCAGTTTTCGTGAAAAACTGTTTTTT.

This clone has a handful of counts. The rearrangement uses TRBV29-1 and TRBJ1-1; no clear D. The CDR3 is 9 amino acids. Germline V CDR1 and CDR2: SQVTM, ANQGSEA. V was pared by 1 base and J by 7 bases, with 1 base between. Here the CDR3 reads CSVEVEAFF. The DNA for the CDR3 is TGCAGCGTTGAAGTTGAAGCTTTCTTT.

The V gene is TRBV5-5, the J gene TRBJ2-2, with TRBD2 as a possible D gene (6 bases). V dropped 6 bases and J dropped 0 bases, with 9 bases sitting between them. Looked up from germline, CDR1 is SGHKS and CDR2 is YYEKEE (reference sequence). This CDR3 has 14 residues. The CDR3 sequence is CASMGGANTGELFF. CDR3 nucleotides: TGTGCCAGCATGGGGGGAGCGAACACCGGGGAGCTGTTTTTT.

CDR3 coding DNA: TGTGCCAGCAGTGAGAGACGAGCTTCTACGCAGTATTTT. It yields the protein CASSERRASTQYF. The chain is built from TRBV6-4 and TRBJ2-3; D uncertain. V lost 3 bases and J 8 bases, leaving 12 bases between the germline ends. Germline V gives CDR1 MRHNA, CDR2 SNTAGT. The CDR3 has 13 residues.

The chain carries TRBV7-2 and TRBJ2-3; D is perhaps TRBD2 (5 bases). The germline V gene has CDR1 SGHTA and CDR2 FQGNSA. Trimming took 3 bases from V and 2 from J, leaving 12 bases between them. CDR3 length equals 15 residues. The CDR3: CASSFLFGDTDTQYF. In DNA, the CDR3 is TGTGCCAGCAGCTTCTTATTCGGGGACACAGATACGCAGTATTTT.

The J gene is TRBJ2-3, the V gene TRBV30; TRBD2 agrees at 8 bases. The CDR3 runs to 14 residues. From germline, CDR1 is GTSNPN and CDR2 SVGIG (reference sequence). Losses at the gene ends were 3 bases for V and 3 bases for J; bases not matched to a gene: 5. The CDR3 protein is CAWSISGRTDTQYF. The CDR3 nucleotides are TGTGCCTGGAGCATAAGCGGGAGAACAGATACGCAGTATTTT.

The chain is built from TRBV13 and TRBJ2-7; D is unclear. CDR1 and CDR2 from the germline V gene are PRHDT and FYEKMQ (reference sequence). This CDR3 spans 12 amino acids. The V end lost 0 bases, the J end lost 5 bases, and 5 bases lay between the germline ends. The CDR3 is CASSLGGHEQYF. CDR3 bases: TGTGCCAGCAGCTTAGGGGGCCACGAGCAGTACTTC.

The chain carries TRBV29-1 and TRBJ2-4; D tentatively fits TRBD1 or TRBD2 (6 bases each). Looked up from germline, CDR1 is SQVTM and CDR2 is ANQGSEA. V was pared by 6 bases and J by 4 bases, with 13 bases between. The CDR3 spans 13 residues. Here the CDR3 reads CSVGGTLKNIQYF. Written as DNA, the CDR3 is TGCAGCGTAGGGGGGACCCTAAAAAACATTCAGTACTTC. Based on the CDR3 plus reference TRBV29-1 and TRBJ2-4, the full variable domain is SAVISQKPSRDICQRGTSLTIQCQVDSQVTMMFWYRQQPGQSLTLIATANQGSEATYESGFVIDKFPISRPNLTFSTLTVSNMSPEDSSIYLCSVGGTLKNIQYFGAGTRLSVL.

The gene calls are TRBV5-4 and TRBJ1-1; no definite D call. This CDR3 contains 12 residues. V lost 3 bases and J lost 4, with 7 bases in between. Germline V CDR1 and CDR2: SGHNT, YYREEE (reference sequence). CDR3 sequence reads: CASSSPSTEAFF. DNA for the CDR3: TGTGCCAGCAGCTCCCCAAGCACTGAAGCTTTCTTT.

The rearrangement links TRBV7-9 to TRBJ1-1; a possible D gene is TRBD1 (5 bases). V shed 5 bases and J shed 4 bases, with 8 bases lying between them. Germline V gives CDR1 SEHNR, CDR2 FQNEAQ (reference sequence). The CDR3 loop spans 12 amino acids. CDR3 protein: CASSGGGTEAFF. CDR3 DNA sequence: TGTGCCAGCAGCGGGGGGGGCACTGAAGCTTTCTTT.

The chain employs TRBV28 and TRBJ1-2, with 8 bases fitting TRBD1. CDR3 length: 15 residues. The germline gives CDR1 MDHEN, CDR2 SYDVKM. J lost 3 bases, V lost 6 bases, and 9 bases had no gene match. CDR3 loop: CASSLTPGGDYGYTF. The CDR3 bases are TGTGCCAGCAGCTTAACCCCAGGGGGCGACTATGGCTACACCTTC.

This chain connects TRBV7-2 to TRBJ2-2; weak D call: TRBD1 (6 bases). Trimming shortened V by 0 bases and J by 0 bases, and 11 bases separated the two germline ends. There are 17 residues in the CDR3. Germline values: CDR1 SGHTA, CDR2 FQGNSA. The CDR3 sequence is CASSLASWTANTGELFF. Here the CDR3 DNA reads TGTGCCAGCAGCTTAGCGTCGTGGACAGCGAACACCGGGGAGCTGTTTTTT.

This sequence joins TRBV2 and TRBJ1-3; D is undetermined. CDR3 length: 14 amino acids. From germline, CDR1 is SNHLY and CDR2 FYNNEI. V lost 2 bases and J 1 base, leaving 6 bases between the germline ends. This CDR3 is CASSERWSGNTIYF. The CDR3, as DNA: TGTGCCAGCAGTGAACGGTGGTCTGGAAACACCATATATTTT.

The CDR3 DNA reads as TGTGCCAGCAGCTCCGGACCCCAGGGGGTAGGGCAGTATTTT. Protein sequence: CASSSGPQGVGQYF. The chain joins TRBV5-6 to TRBJ2-3, with 7 nucleotides matching TRBD1. CDR1 SGHDT and CDR2 YYEEEE come from the germline V gene. The V segment lost 3 bases and the J segment 11 bases; nucleotides outside the gene matches: 12. The CDR3 sequence is 14 residues long.

CDR3 sequence (DNA): TGTGCCATCAGTGAGATGGCGGGGGGTCGCACAGATACGCAGTATTTT. It specifies CAISEMAGGRTDTQYF. This chain uses TRBV10-3 with TRBJ2-3; 8 positions agree with TRBD2. Losses at the gene ends were 2 bases for V and 1 base for J; bases not matched to a gene: 5. Per germline, CDR1 ENHRY and CDR2 SYGVKD. CDR3 length: 16 residues.

This chain joins TRBV6-9 and TRBJ1-2; perhaps TRBD1 as D (5 bases). CDR1 MNHGY and CDR2 SVAAGI come from the germline V gene. V was shortened by 4 bases and J by 10 bases, with 16 bases between the two germline ends. There are 13 residues in the CDR3. Here the CDR3 reads CASSSSSGGVYTF. For the CDR3, the DNA is TGTGCCAGCAGTTCCTCGTCGGGGGGGGTCTACACCTTC.

CDR3 bases: TGTGCCAGCAGTTTCGGTATCTCTGGGGCCAACGTCCTGACTTTC. Residues: CASSFGISGANVLTF. This sequence joins TRBV27 and TRBJ2-6; D not certain. The CDR3 totals 15 residues. The germline gives CDR1 MNHEY, CDR2 SMNVEV (reference sequence). Trimming shortened V by 3 bases and J by 0 bases, and 6 bases separated the two germline ends.

The V and J genes are TRBV4-2 and TRBJ2-7, with 9 positions matching TRBD2. Trimming at V came to 1 base and at J to 5 bases, leaving 3 bases not matched to a gene. CDR1 and CDR2 (germline): LGHNA, YNFKEQ. This CDR3 comprises 14 residues. The CDR3 spells CASSQVEREDEQYF. In DNA form, the CDR3 reads TGTGCCAGCAGCCAAGTGGAGCGGGAGGACGAGCAGTACTTC.

The genes are TRBV7-2 and TRBJ2-3; the D gene could be TRBD1 or TRBD2 (5 bases each). CDR1 is SGHTA and CDR2 is FQGNSA in the germline V gene. The CDR3 covers 14 residues. The V and J ends lost 5 bases and 10 bases respectively, with 19 bases between them. CDR3 amino acids: CASSQTRGQAPQYF. CDR3 DNA: TGTGCCAGCAGCCAGACGAGGGGTCAGGCTCCGCAGTATTTT.

This chain connects TRBV9 to TRBJ2-1; maybe TRBD2 (6 bases). Germline loops: CDR1 SGDLS, CDR2 YYNGEE. CDR3 length: 15 residues. V was trimmed by 0 bases and J by 4 bases, leaving 11 bases between them. The CDR3 DNA reads TGTGCCAGCAGCGTAGGTAGCGGTAGTTACAATGAGCAGTTCTTC. Its protein is CASSVGSGSYNEQFF.

The V gene is TRBV5-1, the J gene TRBJ1-4; TRBD1 matches at 8 bases. The CDR3 extends over 14 amino acids. V was pared by 0 bases and J by 8 bases, with 3 bases of the junction left unmatched. Germline V CDR1 and CDR2: SGHRS, YFSETQ. The CDR3 reads CASSLGTGLEKLFF. As DNA, the CDR3 is TGCGCCAGCAGCTTGGGGACAGGGCTCGAAAAACTGTTTTTT.

The genes are TRBV14 and TRBJ2-7; 15 positions agree with TRBD2. Germline V gene lookup returns CDR1 SGHDN and CDR2 FVKESK. Trimming removed 5 bases from V and 6 bases from J; junction bases left unmatched: 8. This CDR3 is 16 amino acids long. The CDR3 sequence: CASSLFRGLAGGEQYF. The CDR3 nucleotides read TGTGCCAGCAGCTTATTTCGGGGACTAGCGGGAGGCGAGCAGTACTTC.